This T cell receptor beta chain was identified during a study of identifying expanded T cells in peripheral blood. This table comes from immunoSEQ multiplex PCR, and its TCRdb copy is limited to in-frame clones, with some not included. The sample records 120,000 or so clones, about four fifths being singletons. V lost 2 bases and J 3 bases, leaving 12 bases between the germline ends. The CDR3 is 14 amino acids. Germline V gene sequence: CDR1 SGHNT, CDR2 YYREEE (reference sequence). Sequenced: blood. This TCR derives from a person between 18 and 75 years old in good health. The rearrangement uses TRBV5-4 and TRBJ2-7; D may be TRBD1 (6 bases). The CDR3 region has the DNA TGTGCCAGCAGCTTACAGGGAACGGTCTACGAGCAGTACTTC. Its translation: CASSLQGTVYEQYF.